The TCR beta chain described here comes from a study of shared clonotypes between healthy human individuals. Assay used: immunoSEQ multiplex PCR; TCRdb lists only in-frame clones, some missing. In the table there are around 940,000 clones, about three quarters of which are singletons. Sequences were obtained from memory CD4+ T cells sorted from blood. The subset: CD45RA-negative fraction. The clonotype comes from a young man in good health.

CDR3 loop: CASSYLRQGGNSPLHF. CDR3 DNA sequence: TGTGCCAGCAGTTACCTGAGACAGGGCGGTAATTCACCCCTCCACTTT. The chain combines TRBV6-5 with TRBJ1-6; 7 bases fit TRBD1. Germline CDR1 MNHEY, CDR2 SVGAGI. With 2 bases clipped from V and 6 bases from J, the junction kept 7 bases outside the gene matches. The CDR3 extends over 16 amino acids.